This T cell receptor beta chain is from a study of tissue T cells after allogeneic stem cell transplantation. Concerning this clone itself: The gene names given are mouse names. The read terminates 1 residue before the CDR3 end, so the remaining end is supplied by the germline J gene.

Sequenced by immunoSEQ multiplex PCR; TCRdb stores in-frame clones only, minus some. Of around 51,000 clones listed, about three quarters are singletons. The V and J ends lost 4 bases and 0 bases respectively, with 10 bases between them. In germline, CDR1 is SGHSA, CDR2 FRNQAP. The CDR3 sequence is 14 residues long. The source of this sequence is a pool of C57BL/6 mice in good health. The sample was sorted cells pooled from one or two spleens. The rearrangement uses TRBV16 and TRBJ2-7; D may be TRBD1 (5 bases). The chain's CDR3 is CASSSRESSYEQYF. The sequenced part of the CDR3 DNA is TGTGCAAGCAGCTCCAGGGAGAGCTCCTATGAACAGTAC.